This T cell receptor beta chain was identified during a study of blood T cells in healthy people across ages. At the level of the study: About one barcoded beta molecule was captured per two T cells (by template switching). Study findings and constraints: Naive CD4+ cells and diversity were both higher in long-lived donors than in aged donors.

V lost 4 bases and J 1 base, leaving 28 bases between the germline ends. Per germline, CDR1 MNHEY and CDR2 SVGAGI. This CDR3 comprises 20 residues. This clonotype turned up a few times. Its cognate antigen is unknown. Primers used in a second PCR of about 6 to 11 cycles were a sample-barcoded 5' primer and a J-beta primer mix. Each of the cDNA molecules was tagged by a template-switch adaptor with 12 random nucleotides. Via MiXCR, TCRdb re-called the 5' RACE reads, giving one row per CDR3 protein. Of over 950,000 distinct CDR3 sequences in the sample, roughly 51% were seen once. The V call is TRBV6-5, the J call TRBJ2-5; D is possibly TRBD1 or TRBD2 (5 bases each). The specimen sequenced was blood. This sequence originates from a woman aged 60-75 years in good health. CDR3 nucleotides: TGTGCCAGCAGTTTGGCAGGGCACGGGTGGGAGATCGGCTCCCAAGAGACCCAGTACTTC. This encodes CASSLAGHGWEIGSQETQYF.